The 27 T cell receptor beta chains reported below all come from one sample, sequenced in a study of high-grade serous ovarian cancer treatment subgroups (dated by TCRdb to the early 2020s). The tumor samples were collected prior to definitive surgery or chemotherapy. Libraries were made using the immunoSEQ multiplex PCR assay. TCRdb took this table from immuneACCESS and kept in-frame rearrangements with V and J called. Such tables lack part of the clones; where checked against another copy, unresolved V genes explain under half of the gap, and the rest is unexplained. In this sample the table shows around 9,600 clones, around nine tenths of which occur a single time. Around 1.7% of the sample comes from the top ten. The sequenced material came from tumor tissue. These TCRs come from a human donor with high-grade serous ovarian cancer.

The V gene is TRBV5-1, the J gene TRBJ2-5; TRBD2 might be the D (7 bases). The CDR3 spans 14 residues. V lost 2 bases and J 4 bases, leaving 12 bases between the germline ends. Germline CDR1 SGHRS, CDR2 YFSETQ. The chain's CDR3 is CASSLLAGAETQYF. The CDR3 DNA follows: TGCGCCAGCAGCTTACTGGCGGGGGCAGAGACCCAGTACTTC.

This chain uses TRBV30 with TRBJ2-5; 10 bases are a match to TRBD1. Trimming at V came to 0 bases and at J to 9 bases, leaving 4 bases not matched to a gene. The CDR3 totals 13 residues. Germline V gives CDR1 GTSNPN, CDR2 SVGIG (reference sequence). CDR3 nucleotides: TGTGCCTGGAGTGTGGGGACAGGGGAGCCCCAGTACTTC. It specifies CAWSVGTGEPQYF. The full variable domain, completed using reference TRBV30 and TRBJ2-5, is SQTIHQWPATLVQPVGSPLSLECTVEGTSNPNLYWYRQAAGRGLQLLFYSVGIGQISSEVPQNLSASRPQDRQFILSSKKLLLSDSGFYLCAWSVGTGEPQYFGPGTRLLVL.

The genes are TRBV4-3 and TRBJ1-1; D ambiguous. CDR1 and CDR2 (germline): LGHNA, YSLEER. This CDR3 is built from 13 residues. Deletions cut 0 bases from V and 6 bases from J, with 8 bases between. This CDR3 is CASSQDISSEAFF. The CDR3 DNA sequence: TGCGCCAGCAGCCAAGATATTAGCTCTGAAGCTTTCTTT.

This clone occurred once. The chain employs TRBV10-3 and TRBJ1-3; D gene unclear. From germline, CDR1 is ENHRY and CDR2 SYGVKD. The CDR3 runs 12 residues. Trimming pared 10 bases from V and 0 bases from J, leaving 7 bases between. The CDR3 DNA is TGTGCCAGCCTTAGCTCTGGAAACACCATATATTTT. This translates into CASLSSGNTIYF.

V and J are TRBV11-2 and TRBJ2-7, with TRBD1 matching over 9 bases. CDR1 and CDR2 (germline): SGHAT, FQNNGV. There are 14 residues in the CDR3. V gave up 5 bases and J gave up 12 bases; unmatched junction bases: 14. CDR3 sequence reads: CASSPTRGQGMSYF. For the CDR3, the DNA is TGTGCCAGCAGCCCTACCCGGGGACAGGGAATGTCGTACTTC.

The genes are TRBV27 and TRBJ2-7, with D perhaps assigned TRBD1 or TRBD2 (5 bases each). CDR3 length: 13 residues. Deletions cut 4 bases from V and 5 bases from J, with 12 bases between. Per the germline V gene, CDR1 is MNHEY and CDR2 is SMNVEV (reference sequence). This CDR3 reads CASSSHLGDEQYF. CDR3 DNA: TGTGCCAGCAGTTCCCATCTGGGGGACGAGCAGTACTTC.

This rearrangement joins TRBV29-1 to TRBJ2-1; D is possibly TRBD2 (7 bases). CDR3 length: 13 amino acids. CDR1 and CDR2 (germline): SQVTM, ANQGSEA. V lost 7 bases, J lost 2 bases, and 12 bases lay in between. In DNA form, the CDR3 reads TGCAGCGCTGGGGGGGCCCCCTACAATGAGCAGTTCTTC. Translation gives CSAGGAPYNEQFF.

The chain links TRBV30 to TRBJ2-5; D remains unclear. The end of the DNA is better explained by TRBJ2-7, so the J call may be wrong. The CDR3 has 14 amino acids. CDR1 GTSNPN and CDR2 SVGIG come from the germline V gene (reference sequence). CDR3 residues: CAWSNTESAYEQYF. The CDR3 DNA reads as TGTGCCTGGAGTAACACCGAGTCCGCCTACGAGCAGTACTTC.

This rearrangement joins TRBV9 to TRBJ2-3, with D unresolved. The V end lost 4 bases, the J end lost 0 bases, and 9 bases lay between the germline ends. The CDR3 consists of 14 residues. CDR1 and CDR2 from the germline V gene are SGDLS and YYNGEE. This CDR3 reads CASSPVVSTDTQYF. CDR3 coding DNA: TGTGCCAGCAGCCCAGTGGTCAGCACAGATACGCAGTATTTT.

The chain uses TRBV28 and TRBJ1-1; D might be TRBD1 (6 bases). CDR3 length equals 14 residues. Trimming took 4 bases from V and 2 from J, leaving 11 bases between them. Germline CDR1 is MDHEN and CDR2 is SYDVKM. This chain's CDR3 is CASSWGGGNTEAFF. The CDR3 DNA sequence: TGTGCCAGCAGTTGGGGTGGGGGCAACACTGAAGCTTTCTTT.

V and J are TRBV6-6 and TRBJ2-5, with TRBD2 as a possible D gene (6 bases). In germline, CDR1 is MNHNY, CDR2 SVGAGI (reference sequence). Trimming removed 2 bases at V and 3 bases at J, with 13 bases between. This CDR3 region has 15 residues. CDR3 DNA: TGTGCCAGCAGTTACGTCGACTGGGGGGAAGAGACCCAGTACTTC. Translating it yields CASSYVDWGEETQYF.

J is TRBJ2-5 and V is TRBV9, with 9 nucleotides matching TRBD2. V was clipped by 3 bases and J by 5 bases; unmatched bases: 11. CDR1 and CDR2 from the germline V gene are SGDLS and YYNGEE. There are 16 residues in the CDR3. The CDR3 region is CASSGGGLAGRETQYF. CDR3 coding DNA: TGTGCCAGCAGCGGCGGAGGGCTAGCGGGACGGGAGACCCAGTACTTC.

The chain has TRBV25-1 and TRBJ2-1, with a tentative D call TRBD1 (5 bases). Germline V CDR1 and CDR2: MGHDK, SYGVNS. With 2 bases removed from V and 6 bases from J, the gap between germline ends came to 17 bases. This CDR3 comprises 16 residues. In DNA form, the CDR3 reads TGTGCCAGCAGTGAACCAGGGTCTGCTTCCCCCAATGAGCAGTTCTTC. This sequence encodes CASSEPGSASPNEQFF. The full variable domain, completed using reference TRBV25-1 and TRBJ2-1, is EADIYQTPRYLVIGTGKKITLECSQTMGHDKMYWYQQDPGMELHLIHYSYGVNSTEKGDLSSESTVSRIRTEHFPLTLESARPSHTSQYLCASSEPGSASPNEQFFGPGTRLTVL.

This chain connects TRBV4-3 to TRBJ2-7; 11 positions match TRBD2. Trimming at V came to 0 bases and at J to 4 bases, leaving 5 bases not matched to a gene. The CDR3 is made up of 16 amino acids. Germline V gene sequence: CDR1 LGHNA, CDR2 YSLEER. The chain's CDR3 is CASSQDASGGIYEQYF. The CDR3 DNA reads as TGCGCCAGCAGCCAAGATGCTAGCGGGGGGATATACGAGCAGTACTTC.

V usage is TRBV19 and J usage is TRBJ2-2; 7 nucleotides match TRBD1. Germline CDR1 reads LNHDA; CDR2 reads SQIVND (reference sequence). The CDR3 totals 18 residues. V shed 3 bases and J 0 bases; nucleotides not matched to a gene: 10. CDR3 bases: TGTGCCAGTAGTATCACTGGTACAGGGGCCTCGAACACCGGGGAGCTGTTTTTT. It encodes CASSITGTGASNTGELFF.

The chain recombines TRBV9 with TRBJ1-4; a weak D match, TRBD1 (6 bases). The germline V gene encodes CDR1 SGDLS and CDR2 YYNGEE. CDR3 length: 14 amino acids. Trimming removed 0 bases from V and 8 bases from J, with 11 bases in between. This CDR3 reads CASSVGGANEKLFF. The CDR3 DNA is TGTGCCAGCAGCGTAGGGGGGGCAAACGAAAAACTGTTTTTT. Full variable domain (outside the CDR3, taken from reference TRBV9 and TRBJ1-4): DSGVTQTPKHLITATGQRVTLRCSPRSGDLSVYWYQQSLDQGLQFLIQYYNGEERAKGNILERFSAQQFPDLHSELNLSSLELGDSALYFCASSVGGANEKLFFGSGTQLSVL.

Remarks on this clone: Other DNA sequences in this sample translate to the same CDR3. The gene calls are TRBV30 and TRBJ1-1; unclear D gene. Germline lookup yields CDR1 GTSNPN and CDR2 SVGIG (reference sequence). The CDR3 is made up of 13 amino acids. V shed 3 bases and J shed 0 bases, with 8 bases lying between them. The CDR3: CAWSHGVNTEAFF. CDR3 bases: TGTGCCTGGAGCCACGGCGTGAACACTGAAGCTTTCTTT.

The V call is TRBV6-1, the J call TRBJ2-5; no firm D call. Germline CDR1 reads MNHNS; CDR2 reads SASEGT. V dropped 4 bases and J dropped 1 base, with 7 bases sitting between them. This CDR3 region has 13 residues. The CDR3 sequence: CASSGSAQETQYF. Here the CDR3 DNA reads TGTGCCAGCAGTGGATCAGCCCAAGAGACCCAGTACTTC.

The rearrangement uses TRBV19 and TRBJ1-1, with 9 bases aligning to TRBD1. Germline V lookup: CDR1 LNHDA, CDR2 SQIVND (reference sequence). The CDR3 sequence is 13 residues long. Trimming took 6 bases from V and 6 from J; bases not matched to a gene: 5. The CDR3 DNA follows: TGTGCCAGTAGCAGGGACAGGGCGGCTGAAGCTTTCTTT. This translates into CASSRDRAAEAFF.

The chain combines TRBV29-1 with TRBJ2-1, with 9 bases that match TRBD2. Germline V gene lookup returns CDR1 SQVTM and CDR2 ANQGSEA. The CDR3 has 14 amino acids. V lost 1 base, J lost 4 bases, and 2 bases stayed unmatched. CDR3 sequence (DNA): TGCAGCGTTGAAGGACTAGCGGCTTACAATGAGCAGTTCTTC. Encoded protein: CSVEGLAAYNEQFF.

The rearrangement joins TRBV10-3 to TRBJ2-3; 8 bases align to TRBD1. The V gene's germline CDR1 is ENHRY and CDR2 SYGVKD. V gave up 6 bases and J gave up 1 base; unmatched junction bases: 6. This CDR3 contains 15 residues. The CDR3 loop reads CAISEGQGRTDTQYF. CDR3 nucleotide sequence: TGTGCCATCAGCGAAGGACAGGGACGCACAGATACGCAGTATTTT.

This clone was observed once. This sequence joins TRBV5-6 and TRBJ2-3, with D possibly matching TRBD2 (5 bases). This CDR3 has 17 amino acids. V lost 4 bases to trimming and J lost 5 bases, with 23 bases between them. In germline, CDR1 is SGHDT, CDR2 YYEEEE. For the CDR3, the DNA is TGTGCCAGCAGCGCCCGGCCCTCGGGGTGGAGACAAGATACGCAGTATTTT. Amino acid sequence: CASSARPSGWRQDTQYF.

This chain joins TRBV9 and TRBJ2-7; TRBD2 matches 10 bases. V lost 4 bases and J lost 2; bases outside the gene matches: 6. Germline assignment: CDR1 SGDLS and CDR2 YYNGEE. The CDR3 runs 15 residues. CDR3 bases: TGTGCCAGCAGCCCCCGGACTAGCGGCCCCTACGAGCAGTACTTC. Its protein is CASSPRTSGPYEQYF.

The CDR3 reads CASSVVTGGTDTQYF. The CDR3 nucleotides are TGTGCCAGCAGCGTAGTAACAGGGGGGACAGATACGCAGTATTTT. The V and J genes are TRBV9 and TRBJ2-3, with 8 bases matching TRBD1. V gave up 0 bases and J gave up 3 bases; unmatched junction bases: 3. Germline V gene data show CDR1 as SGDLS and CDR2 as YYNGEE. CDR3 length: 15 residues.

In this sample, this clone turned up once. V usage is TRBV28 and J usage is TRBJ2-7; D is undetermined. V was pared by 4 bases and J by 2 bases, with 12 bases between. Germline CDR1 is MDHEN and CDR2 is SYDVKM. This CDR3 is built from 14 residues. The CDR3 spells CASSSPSLPYEQYF. In DNA form, the CDR3 reads TGTGCCAGCAGTTCCCCTTCACTCCCCTACGAGCAGTACTTC.

J is TRBJ1-2 and V is TRBV15, with 7 positions matching TRBD1. CDR1 and CDR2 (germline): LNHNV, YYDKDF (reference sequence). CDR3 length: 14 amino acids. J was trimmed by 5 bases and V by 5 bases; bases with no gene match: 8. The CDR3 DNA reads TGTGCCACCAGCCCCCGAGACAGGGCATATGGCTACACCTTC. It translates to CATSPRDRAYGYTF. The entire variable domain, with the rest obtained from reference TRBV15 and TRBJ1-2, is as follows: DAMVIQNPRYQVTQFGKPVTLSCSQTLNHNVMYWYQQKSSQAPKLLFHYYDKDFNNEADTPDNFQSRRPNTSFCFLDIRSPGLGDTAMYLCATSPRDRAYGYTFGSGTRLTVV.

Here the CDR3 reads CASSLEASETQYF. Here the CDR3 DNA reads TGTGCCAGCAGCTTAGAGGCCTCGGAGACCCAGTACTTC. The chain has TRBV11-3 and TRBJ2-5; D remains ambiguous. V was clipped by 0 bases and J by 5 bases, with 7 bases between them. The CDR3 is made up of 13 amino acids. The germline V gene has CDR1 SGHNT and CDR2 YENEEA.